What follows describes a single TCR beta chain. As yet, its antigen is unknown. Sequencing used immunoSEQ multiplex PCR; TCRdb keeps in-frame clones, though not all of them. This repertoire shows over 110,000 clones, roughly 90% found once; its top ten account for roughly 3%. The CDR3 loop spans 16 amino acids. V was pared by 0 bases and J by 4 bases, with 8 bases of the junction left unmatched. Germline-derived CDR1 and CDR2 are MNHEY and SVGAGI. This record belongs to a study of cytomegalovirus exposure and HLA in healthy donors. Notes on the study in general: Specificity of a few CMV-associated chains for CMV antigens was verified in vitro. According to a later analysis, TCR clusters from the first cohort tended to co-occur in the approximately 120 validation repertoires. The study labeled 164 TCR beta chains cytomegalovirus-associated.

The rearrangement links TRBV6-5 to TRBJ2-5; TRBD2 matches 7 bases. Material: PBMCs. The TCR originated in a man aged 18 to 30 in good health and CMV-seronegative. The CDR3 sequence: CASSYSTQRGLETQYF. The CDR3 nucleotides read TGTGCCAGCAGTTACTCGACCCAGCGGGGTTTAGAGACCCAGTACTTC.